Detailed here is one T cell receptor (beta chain). This sample was included in a study of Graves' ophthalmopathy and Graves' hyperthyroidism. CDR1 is SGHTA, CDR2 FQGTGA, per germline. The ends were cut back, 1 base at V and 0 bases at J, with 10 bases in the middle. This CDR3 is 17 amino acids long. Amplification of TCR beta CDR3 regions used RNA transcripts. The first-round RT-PCR employed HTBI primers together with the Qiagen OneStep RT-PCR kit. A multiplex PCR was then performed as the second round. In TCRdb, the multiplex PCR reads were re-called with MiXCR into one record per CDR3 protein. Of fewer than 600,000 distinct CDR3 sequences listed, about 15% were seen once; the top ten hold 9.8%.

The sample consisted of blood. The origin of this receptor is a woman aged 25 to 39 with Graves' ophthalmopathy. The rearrangement links TRBV7-3 to TRBJ2-6, with D possibly being TRBD1 (6 bases). CDR3 coding DNA: TGTGCCAGCAGCTTAAACCCCAGGGGCTCTGGGGCCAACGTCCTGACTTTC. This encodes CASSLNPRGSGANVLTF.